These 18 T cell receptor beta chains were all obtained from the same sample, sequenced in a study of technical replicates of blood from a few donors. Assay: immunoSEQ multiplex PCR; the TCRdb copy retains only in-frame clones and omits some. In the table there are under 70,000 clones, more than 70% of which are singletons. What was sequenced was PBMCs. These receptors all stem from a human donor in good health. Some clones in this sample may be carry-over from other donors' samples.

The V gene is TRBV5-6, the J gene TRBJ1-5; D perhaps matches TRBD1 (5 bases). The CDR3 is made up of 17 amino acids. V gave up 0 bases and J gave up 0 bases, with 13 bases separating them. Germline CDR1 reads SGHDT; CDR2 reads YYEEEE. The CDR3 DNA follows: TGTGCCAGCAGCTTGGCCCTCTCGGACACTAGCAATCAGCCCCAGCATTTT. Residues: CASSLALSDTSNQPQHF.

The rearrangement links TRBV21-1 to TRBJ1-2; the table assigns TRBD1, which was not confirmed against the DNA. TRBV21-1 is assigned pseudogene status. CDR3 size: 18 residues. CDR3 nucleotides: TGTGCCAGCAATAAATATCCGGGACAGAGTTTCAAAAACTATGGCTACACCTTC. This gives the protein CASNKYPGQSFKNYGYTF.

The chain uses TRBV4-2 and TRBJ2-7; 11 bases are shared with TRBD2. Germline CDR1 LGHNA, CDR2 YNFKEQ. The ends lost 1 base at V and 6 bases at J; junction bases unmatched: 17. The CDR3 has 19 residues. The CDR3, as DNA: TGTGCCAGCAGCCAAGTAAATCCAACTAGCGGGAGACTGGATGGCGAGCAGTACTTC. It codes for CASSQVNPTSGRLDGEQYF.

This clone was counted a few times. The chain recombines TRBV6-4 with TRBJ2-3; TRBD2 aligns across 10 bases. The CDR3 spans 13 residues. Germline V CDR1 and CDR2: MRHNA, SNTAGT. The V and J ends lost 8 bases and 3 bases, in that order; junction bases with no gene match: 2. The CDR3 loop reads CASSTSGTDTQYF. CDR3 DNA: TGTGCCAGCTCGACTAGCGGGACAGATACGCAGTATTTT.

The V and J genes are TRBV5-1 and TRBJ2-3; 8 nucleotides align to TRBD1. Germline trimming cut 4 bases from V and 6 bases from J; bases unmatched to any gene: 13. Germline CDR1 SGHRS, CDR2 YFSETQ. CDR3 size: 16 residues. DNA for the CDR3: TGCGCCAGCAGCCTCGGGCTGGGGCAGGGGGCCGATACGCAGTATTTT. Amino acid sequence: CASSLGLGQGADTQYF.

V usage is TRBV2 and J usage is TRBJ2-1; 7 bases match TRBD1. This CDR3 spans 15 amino acids. V lost 6 bases to trimming and J lost 5 bases; unmatched junction nucleotides: 10. Germline CDR1 reads SNHLY; CDR2 reads FYNNEI. The chain's CDR3 is CASRPGQATDNEQFF. The CDR3 bases are TGTGCCAGCAGACCCGGACAGGCCACCGACAATGAGCAGTTCTTC. The variable domain in full, completed from reference TRBV2 and TRBJ2-1, reads EPEVTQTPSHQVTQMGQEVILRCVPISNHLYFYWYRQILGQKVEFLVSFYNNEISEKSEIFDDQFSVERPDGSNFTLKIRSTKLEDSAMYFCASRPGQATDNEQFFGPGTRLTVL.

The genes are TRBV5-1 and TRBJ2-1; 13 bases are shared with TRBD2. V shed 4 bases and J 6 bases; nucleotides not matched to a gene: 4. Germline assignment: CDR1 SGHRS and CDR2 YFSETQ. This CDR3 spans 15 amino acids. The CDR3 sequence is CASSLGTSGVNEQFF. Written as DNA, the CDR3 is TGCGCCAGCAGCCTCGGGACTAGCGGGGTCAATGAGCAGTTCTTC.

Judged by abundance, this clone is medium-sized. This rearrangement joins TRBV7-9 to TRBJ2-1, with TRBD2 matching 7 bases. The CDR3 has 15 residues. The V and J ends lost 4 bases and 2 bases, in that order; junction bases with no gene match: 5. Germline V gene sequence: CDR1 SEHNR, CDR2 FQNEAQ (reference sequence). The CDR3 reads CASSSALATYNEQFF. In nucleotides, the CDR3 is TGTGCCAGCAGCTCAGCACTAGCGACCTACAATGAGCAGTTCTTC.

The gene calls are TRBV6-5 and TRBJ2-5; possibly TRBD2 for D (6 bases). Germline CDR1 MNHEY, CDR2 SVGAGI. Trimming took off 2 bases at V and 5 bases at J, with 15 bases between the two ends. This CDR3 region has 15 residues. The CDR3 DNA follows: TGTGCCAGCAGTTACGGTGGAGGGAGCCAGGAGACCCAGTACTTC. It is translated as CASSYGGGSQETQYF.

This clone was seen a few times. V and J are TRBV7-8 and TRBJ1-4, with a possible D match to TRBD1 (5 bases). V lost 5 bases to trimming and J lost 11 bases, with 12 bases between them. This CDR3 is 12 amino acids long. The V gene's germline CDR1 is SGHVS and CDR2 FQNEAQ. CDR3 residues: CASSPQGIKLFF. The CDR3 coding sequence is TGTGCCAGCAGCCCTCAGGGTATTAAACTGTTTTTT.

The rearrangement joins TRBV19 to TRBJ1-1, with TRBD1 matching over 7 bases. Trimming removed 6 bases from V and 1 base from J; junction bases left unmatched: 8. Germline V gene sequence: CDR1 LNHDA, CDR2 SQIVND (reference sequence). CDR3 length: 15 residues. The CDR3 DNA follows: TGTGCCAGTAGAGTACAGGGGTTATCGAACACTGAAGCTTTCTTT. It specifies CASRVQGLSNTEAFF.

V usage is TRBV11-2 and J usage is TRBJ1-1; D might be TRBD1 (6 bases). Trimming removed 3 bases from V and 2 bases from J, with 10 bases in between. Germline CDR1 reads SGHAT; CDR2 reads FQNNGV. The CDR3 runs 14 residues. The CDR3 is CASSFRGGNTEAFF. The CDR3 nucleotides are TGTGCCAGCAGCTTTAGGGGGGGAAACACTGAAGCTTTCTTT.

The rearrangement joins TRBV15 to TRBJ2-7, with 7 bases fitting TRBD1. From germline, CDR1 is LNHNV and CDR2 YYDKDF (reference sequence). This CDR3 has 14 amino acids. The V gene end was trimmed by 5 bases and the J gene end by 4 bases; junction bases not matched to a gene: 8. CDR3 loop: CATSYNRGAYEQYF. CDR3 DNA: TGTGCCACCAGCTATAACAGGGGCGCGTACGAGCAGTACTTC.

This chain links TRBV9 with TRBJ1-2, with D perhaps TRBD1 (5 bases). Trimming cost V 0 bases and J 4 bases, with 10 bases left between them. The CDR3 extends over 14 amino acids. Per germline, CDR1 SGDLS and CDR2 YYNGEE. CDR3 amino acids: CASSVDPGIYGYTF. The DNA for the CDR3 is TGTGCCAGCAGCGTAGACCCAGGGATCTATGGCTACACCTTC.

This clone appeared a single time. This chain links TRBV4-3 with TRBJ2-1, with D unresolved. There are 13 residues in the CDR3. The V end was cut by 2 bases, the J end by 8 bases, with 10 bases between. Germline loops: CDR1 LGHNA, CDR2 YSLEER. CDR3 in amino acids: CASSQMEAYEQFF. In DNA, the CDR3 is TGCGCCAGCAGCCAAATGGAAGCGTATGAGCAGTTCTTC.

This chain joins TRBV6-5 and TRBJ2-7; 8 bases fit TRBD2. The CDR3 consists of 15 residues. The germline CDR1 and CDR2 sequences are MNHEY and SVGAGI. With 8 bases clipped from V and 1 base from J, the junction kept 10 bases outside the gene matches. For the CDR3, the DNA is TGTGCCAGCGGTGGAAGCGGGGGAGTATCCTACGAGCAGTACTTC. The encoded protein is CASGGSGGVSYEQYF.

This chain connects TRBV2 to TRBJ2-3; 13 bases map to TRBD2. With 4 bases clipped from V and 4 bases from J, the junction kept 20 bases outside the gene matches. Looked up from germline, CDR1 is SNHLY and CDR2 is FYNNEI. The CDR3 has 21 amino acids. The CDR3 DNA is TGTGCCAGCAGTGGGGGGGACGGACGAACTAGCGGGAGGGCCGGGGCAGATACGCAGTATTTT. This encodes CASSGGDGRTSGRAGADTQYF.

This chain connects TRBV4-1 to TRBJ2-2; unclear D gene. The CDR3 has 14 residues. Germline-derived CDR1 and CDR2 are MGHRA and YSYEKL. The ends were cut back, 0 bases at V and 8 bases at J, with 10 bases in the middle. The CDR3 sequence: CASSQEPSSGELFF. CDR3 nucleotides: TGCGCCAGCAGCCAAGAACCCAGTTCTGGGGAGCTGTTTTTT.